A selection of T cell receptor beta chains follows, all from one sample in a study of identical twins. One entry per CDR3 protein results from TCRdb running MiXCR on the 5' RACE reads. This table has roughly 470,000 distinct CDR3 sequences, roughly 13% appearing once. The data also belong to a second study, concerning yellow fever vaccine responses in identical twins.

The specimen was CD4+ T cells sorted from blood. The receptors here all came from a woman younger than 35 in good health. Each CDR3 is given with its conserved first and last residue. Fields, in order: CDR3 length, V gene, D gene, clone size, J gene, CDR3 protein, CDR3 DNA. A D gene is named only where the DNA matches it firmly. Size is omitted from some rows. Given values are once, few, many or a class for expanded clones.

20	TRBV4-2	.	few	TRBJ2-5	CASSHPGGGARGLYQETQYF	TGTGCCAGCAGCCACCCGGGTGGGGGGGCCAGAGGCCTGTACCAAGAGACCCAGTACTTC
15	TRBV12-3/TRBV12-4	TRBD1	many	TRBJ2-1	CASSSRDRSYNEQFF	TGTGCCAGCAGTTCGCGGGACAGGTCTTACAATGAGCAGTTCTTC
15	TRBV4-1	.	many	TRBJ2-5	CASSQERGSGETQYF	TGCGCCAGCAGCCAAGAGAGGGGGAGCGGGGAGACCCAGTACTTC
16	TRBV5-4	TRBD2	.	TRBJ2-7	CASSKGTSGRVYEQYF	TGTGCCAGCAGCAAGGGGACTAGCGGGAGAGTCTACGAGCAGTACTTC
11	TRBV15	.	.	TRBJ2-2	CATSREDLLFF	TGTGCCACCAGCAGAGAGGACTTGCTGTTTTTT
15	TRBV28	.	.	TRBJ2-5	CASSLPSGHQETQYF	TGTGCCAGCAGTTTGCCCAGCGGACACCAAGAGACCCAGTACTTC
14	TRBV3-1	.	.	TRBJ2-7	CASSQGRTTYEQYF	TGTGCCAGCAGCCAGGGGCGGACCACCTACGAGCAGTACTTC
15	TRBV2	.	few	TRBJ2-3	CASTARETYTDTQYF	TGTGCCAGCACCGCACGGGAGACTTACACAGATACGCAGTATTTT
13	TRBV12-3/TRBV12-4	.	many	TRBJ1-2	CASSRTVLYGYTF	TGTGCCAGCAGTCGGACAGTCCTCTATGGCTACACCTTC
12	TRBV20-1	.	.	TRBJ2-7	CSARRVNYEQYF	TGCAGTGCGCGCAGGGTAAACTACGAGCAGTACTTC
14	TRBV18	TRBD2	.	TRBJ2-3	CASSPGGIQDTQYF	TGTGCCAGCTCACCGGGAGGGATTCAAGATACGCAGTATTTT
17	TRBV6-1	TRBD2	few	TRBJ2-5	CASSKGGLAGVRETQYF	TGTGCCAGCAGTAAAGGGGGACTAGCGGGGGTCAGGGAGACCCAGTACTTC
14	TRBV5-1	.	.	TRBJ2-7	CASSLSGDAYEQYF	TGCGCCAGCAGCTTGTCCGGGGACGCCTACGAGCAGTACTTC
11	TRBV24-1	TRBD1	many	TRBJ2-1	CGTGSYNEQFF	TGTGGGACAGGGAGTTACAATGAGCAGTTCTTC
14	TRBV10-3	TRBD2	few	TRBJ2-7	CAISEHSGIYEQYF	TGTGCCATCAGTGAGCATAGCGGGATATACGAGCAGTACTTC
14	TRBV15	.	.	TRBJ2-1	CATSRASSYNEQFF	TGTGCCACCAGCAGAGCTAGCTCCTACAATGAGCAGTTCTTC
14	TRBV11-2	TRBD2	.	TRBJ2-1	CASSPQRTRSEQFF	TGTGCCAGCAGCCCCCAGCGGACTAGATCTGAGCAGTTCTTC
15	TRBV7-9	.	few	TRBJ2-1	CASSTGTLMRDEQFF	TGTGCCAGCAGCACCGGGACCCTTATGAGGGATGAGCAGTTCTTC
18	TRBV4-1	TRBD2	.	TRBJ2-1	CASSKEGIAGTSYNEQFF	TGCGCCAGCAGCAAAGAAGGGATAGCGGGAACTTCCTACAATGAGCAGTTCTTC
13	TRBV5-1	.	few	TRBJ2-1	CASSLAGFTEQFF	TGCGCCAGCAGCTTGGCCGGCTTTACGGAGCAGTTCTTC
16	TRBV20-1	.	few	TRBJ2-1	CSARVALGSSYNEQFF	TGCAGTGCTAGAGTTGCATTGGGTAGCTCCTACAATGAGCAGTTCTTC
14	TRBV19	.	.	TRBJ2-2	CASSRNKNTGELFF	TGTGCCAGTAGTAGGAACAAGAACACCGGGGAGCTGTTTTTT
15	TRBV9	TRBD1	.	TRBJ2-2	CASSGGTGYTGELFF	TGTGCCAGCAGCGGCGGGACAGGGTACACCGGGGAGCTGTTTTTT
16	TRBV5-1	.	few	TRBJ2-2	CASSFMAGGFAGELFF	TGCGCCAGCAGCTTTATGGCAGGGGGGTTCGCCGGGGAGCTGTTTTTT
13	TRBV10-3	TRBD1	.	TRBJ2-3	CVIGDSSTDTQYF	TGTGTCATCGGGGACAGTAGCACAGATACGCAGTATTTT
15	TRBV5-1	.	.	TRBJ2-1	CASTLDSGVINEQFF	TGCGCCAGCACCCTAGATAGCGGCGTAATCAATGAGCAGTTCTTC
12	TRBV27	.	few	TRBJ2-7	CASSFRGAEQYF	TGTGCCAGCAGTTTTCGAGGGGCCGAGCAGTACTTC
12	TRBV3-1	.	.	TRBJ2-1	CASSQSTDEQFF	TGTGCCAGCAGCCAATCGACAGACGAGCAGTTCTTC
13	TRBV12-3/TRBV12-4	.	.	TRBJ2-7	CASSSDSYYEQYF	TGTGCCAGCAGTTCGGATAGCTACTACGAGCAGTACTTC
14	TRBV5-6	.	many	TRBJ1-2	CASSLSGPLYGYTF	TGTGCCAGCAGCTTGTCAGGGCCCTTATATGGCTACACCTTC
14	TRBV28	TRBD2	.	TRBJ2-2	CASRGTSGTGELFF	TGTGCCAGCAGGGGGACTAGCGGAACCGGGGAGCTGTTTTTT
14	TRBV10-3	.	.	TRBJ2-5	CAIKFGQLGETQYF	TGTGCCATCAAATTCGGACAGCTGGGGGAGACCCAGTACTTC